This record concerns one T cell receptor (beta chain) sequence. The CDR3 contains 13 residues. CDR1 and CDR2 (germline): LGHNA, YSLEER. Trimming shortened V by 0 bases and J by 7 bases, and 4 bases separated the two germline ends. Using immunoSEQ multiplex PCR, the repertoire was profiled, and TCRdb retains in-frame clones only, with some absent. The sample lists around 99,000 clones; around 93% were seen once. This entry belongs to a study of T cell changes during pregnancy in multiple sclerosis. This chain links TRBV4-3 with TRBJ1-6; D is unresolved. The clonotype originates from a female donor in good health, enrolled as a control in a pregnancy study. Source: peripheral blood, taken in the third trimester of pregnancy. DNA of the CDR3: TGCGCCAGCAGCCAAGACCCGAATTCACCCCTCCACTTT. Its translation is CASSQDPNSPLHF.